This entry features one T cell receptor (beta chain) sequence. Its antigen is currently unknown. V was trimmed by 8 bases and J by 1 base, leaving 11 bases between them. Germline assignment: CDR1 MNHEY and CDR2 SMNVEV (reference sequence). The CDR3 contains 14 residues. This specimen comes from a study of T cell repertoires in cytomegalovirus infection. Study-wide findings and caveats: Using cumulative public TCR beta family frequency, the authors identified those who carried CMV together with the relevant HLA.

TCRdb fed the reads into MiXCR, producing one record per CDR3 protein. The data contain 680,000 or so distinct CDR3 sequences, 33% of them singletons. This sequence joins TRBV27 and TRBJ2-2; D is unresolved. Specimen: cultured PBMCs, collected from culture after CMV antigen stimulation. This TCR derives from a human donor in good health (CMV status not recorded). Some clones in this sample may be carry-over from other donors' samples. Here the CDR3 reads CASRATQNTGELFF. CDR3 sequence (DNA): TGTGCCAGCCGGGCCACCCAGAACACCGGGGAGCTGTTTTTT.